This T cell receptor beta chain originates from a study of vaccination and CD4 T cells after COVID-19. On the study more broadly: Each of the control cultures got a CEFX pool, an HIV-1 Nef pool, or no peptide. Study-level findings and limits: Relatively few convalescent patients were studied; early post-infection timepoints were not included.

An Oncomine TCR Beta short-read assay was used to sequence the DNA from cultured CD4+ T cells. A single record per CDR3 protein comes from TCRdb applying MiXCR to the PCR reads. The sample carries 15,000 to 20,000 distinct CDR3 sequences, 45% to 60% recorded once. The ends were cut back, 0 bases at V and 1 base at J, with 7 bases in the middle. Per the germline V gene, CDR1 is DFQATT and CDR2 is SNEGSKA (reference sequence). The CDR3 loop spans 13 amino acids. As to treatment: approximately 9-day PBMC culture with coronavirus spike peptide pools or control peptides (ViraFEST assay). Peptide pool stimulation in ViraFEST expanded antigen-specific T cells, whose TCRs were then sequenced. The medium had half its volume replaced with fresh IL-2 medium on days 3 and 7. As concerns this clonotype: Its target is unknown.

The genes are TRBV20-1 and TRBJ2-7; D is unresolved. The sequence came from a human donor who had recovered from COVID-19. The sequenced material came from CD4+ T cells from blood, cultured in vitro. The CDR3, as DNA: TGCAGTGCTAGAGATCCCTCTTCCTACGAGCAGTACTTC. Protein: CSARDPSSYEQYF.